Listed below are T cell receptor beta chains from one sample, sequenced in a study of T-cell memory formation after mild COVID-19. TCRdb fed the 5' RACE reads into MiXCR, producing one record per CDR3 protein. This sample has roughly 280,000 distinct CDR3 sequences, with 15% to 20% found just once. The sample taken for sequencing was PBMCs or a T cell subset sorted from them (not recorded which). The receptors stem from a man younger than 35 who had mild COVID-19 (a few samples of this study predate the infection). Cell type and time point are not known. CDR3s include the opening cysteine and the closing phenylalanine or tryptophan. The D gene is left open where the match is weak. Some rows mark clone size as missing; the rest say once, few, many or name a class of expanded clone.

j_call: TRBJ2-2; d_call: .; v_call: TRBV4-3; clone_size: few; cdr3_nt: TGCGCCAGTTCTACAGGTTCTTGGGACGGGGAGCTGTTTTTT; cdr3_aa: CASSTGSWDGELFF
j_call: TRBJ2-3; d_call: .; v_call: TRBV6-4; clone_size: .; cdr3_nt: TGTGCCAGCAGCGTTGGCCGCAGAGATACGCAGTATTTT; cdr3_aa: CASSVGRRDTQYF
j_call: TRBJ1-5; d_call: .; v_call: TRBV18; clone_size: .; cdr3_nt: TGTGCCAGCTCACCAGGGGGGCAGGGAAAATATCAGCCCCAGCATTTT; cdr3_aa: CASSPGGQGKYQPQHF
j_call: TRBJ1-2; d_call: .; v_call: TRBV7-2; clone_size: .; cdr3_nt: TGTGCCAGCAGCTTTGGCGGAGGATCCTATGGCTACACCTTC; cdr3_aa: CASSFGGGSYGYTF
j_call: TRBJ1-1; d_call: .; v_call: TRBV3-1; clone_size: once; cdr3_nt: TGTGCCAGCAGCCAACGACGGCGCGACAGGCATACTGAAGCTTTCTTT; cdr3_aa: CASSQRRRDRHTEAFF
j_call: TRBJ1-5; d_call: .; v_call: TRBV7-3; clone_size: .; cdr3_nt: TGTGCCAGCAGCTTAACCACAGAACAGCCCCAGCATTTT; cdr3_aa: CASSLTTEQPQHF
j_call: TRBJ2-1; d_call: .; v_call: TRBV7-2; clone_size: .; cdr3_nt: TGTGCCAGCAACTTCGGCCTGTACAATGAGCAGTTCTTC; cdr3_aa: CASNFGLYNEQFF
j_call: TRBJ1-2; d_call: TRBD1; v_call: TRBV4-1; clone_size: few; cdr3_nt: TGCGCCAGCAGCCAAGTTGGACAGGAACTCCAGGTGGATGGCTACACCTTC; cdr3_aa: CASSQVGQELQVDGYTF
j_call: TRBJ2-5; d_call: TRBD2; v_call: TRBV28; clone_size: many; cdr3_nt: TGTGCCAGCAGTTTAGAGGCGGGGGGGCTAGAGACCCAGTACTTC; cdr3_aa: CASSLEAGGLETQYF
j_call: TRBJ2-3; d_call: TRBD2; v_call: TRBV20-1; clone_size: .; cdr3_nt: TGCAGTGCTAGACCCCTGGGACTAGCCGGAGATACGCAGTATTTT; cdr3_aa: CSARPLGLAGDTQYF
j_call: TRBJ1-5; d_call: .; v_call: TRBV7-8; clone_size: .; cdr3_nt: TGTGCCAGCAGCTTAGGCCCGGCTCAGCCCCAGCATTTT; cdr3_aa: CASSLGPAQPQHF
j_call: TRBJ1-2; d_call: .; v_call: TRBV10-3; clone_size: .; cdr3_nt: TGTGCCATCAGTGAAGGGGGACGGGGCTACACCTTC; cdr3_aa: CAISEGGRGYTF
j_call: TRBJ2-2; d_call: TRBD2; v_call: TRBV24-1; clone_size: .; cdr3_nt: TGTGCCACCAGTGATCGGGGGACTAGCCCAGGCACCGGGGAGCTGTTTTTT; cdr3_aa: CATSDRGTSPGTGELFF
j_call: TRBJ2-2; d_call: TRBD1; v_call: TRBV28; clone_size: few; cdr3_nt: TGTGCCAGCAGCCTACGGGGACAGGGGTTCAGCACCGGGGAGCTGTTTTTT; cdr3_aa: CASSLRGQGFSTGELFF
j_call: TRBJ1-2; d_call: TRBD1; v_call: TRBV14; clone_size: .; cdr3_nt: TGTGCCAGCAGCCAAGATATCAGGGGGAATTACACCTTC; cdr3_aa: CASSQDIRGNYTF
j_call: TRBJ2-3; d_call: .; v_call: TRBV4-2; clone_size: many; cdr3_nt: TGTGCCAGCAGCCAAGAGCGAGCTTCCCGGGGAGTGGATACGCAGTATTTT; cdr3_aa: CASSQERASRGVDTQYF
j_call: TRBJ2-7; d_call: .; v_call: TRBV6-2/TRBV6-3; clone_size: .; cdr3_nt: TGTGCCAGCGGAGAAGGAGACTACGAGCAGTACTTC; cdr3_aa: CASGEGDYEQYF
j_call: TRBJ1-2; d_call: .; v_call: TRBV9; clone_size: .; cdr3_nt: TGTGCCAGCAGCGCACCGGACAAAAGTGGCTACACCTTC; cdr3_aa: CASSAPDKSGYTF
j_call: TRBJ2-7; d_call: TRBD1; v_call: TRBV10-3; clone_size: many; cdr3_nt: TGTGCCATCGACAGGGGTCCCAACTACGAGCAGTACTTC; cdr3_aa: CAIDRGPNYEQYF
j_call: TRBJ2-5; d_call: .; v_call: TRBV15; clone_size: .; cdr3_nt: TGTGCCACCAGCAGAGGGACCGAGACCCAGTACTTC; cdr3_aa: CATSRGTETQYF
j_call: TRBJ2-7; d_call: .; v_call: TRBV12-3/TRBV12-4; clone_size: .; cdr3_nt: TGTGCCAGCCGACAGTTTAACTACGAGCAGTACTTC; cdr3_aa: CASRQFNYEQYF
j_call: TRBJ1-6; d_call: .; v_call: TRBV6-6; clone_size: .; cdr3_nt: TGTGCCAGCACGACCAACAGGGATTCACCCCTCCACTTT; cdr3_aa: CASTTNRDSPLHF
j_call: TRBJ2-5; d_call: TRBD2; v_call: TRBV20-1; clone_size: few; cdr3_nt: TGCAGTGCTAATAGCGGGGGCAAACAAGAGACCCAGTACTTC; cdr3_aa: CSANSGGKQETQYF